Included here is one T cell receptor (beta chain) sequence, with context. This entry belongs to a study of blood T cells in healthy people across ages. Using a J-beta primer mix together with a sample-barcoded 5' primer, a second PCR was run for roughly 7 to 12 cycles. TCRdb re-analysed the 5' RACE reads in MiXCR, keeping a single row per CDR3 protein. There are 1.4 million or so distinct CDR3 sequences in the sample; roughly two fifths occur only once, and approximately 4.1% lies in the top ten. Per germline, CDR1 MDHEN and CDR2 SYDVKM. Between the trimmed V and J ends, which lost 6 bases and 2 bases, there was a span of 19 bases. CDR3 length: 16 residues.

This clonotype was obtained from a woman younger than 30 in good health. The V call is TRBV28, the J call TRBJ2-5; possibly TRBD2 for D (7 bases). Sequences were obtained from blood. In nucleotides, the CDR3 is TGTGCCAGCAGCCCAGGGGAGGGAGGGCCTCAAGAGACCCAGTACTTC. Translated: CASSPGEGGPQETQYF.